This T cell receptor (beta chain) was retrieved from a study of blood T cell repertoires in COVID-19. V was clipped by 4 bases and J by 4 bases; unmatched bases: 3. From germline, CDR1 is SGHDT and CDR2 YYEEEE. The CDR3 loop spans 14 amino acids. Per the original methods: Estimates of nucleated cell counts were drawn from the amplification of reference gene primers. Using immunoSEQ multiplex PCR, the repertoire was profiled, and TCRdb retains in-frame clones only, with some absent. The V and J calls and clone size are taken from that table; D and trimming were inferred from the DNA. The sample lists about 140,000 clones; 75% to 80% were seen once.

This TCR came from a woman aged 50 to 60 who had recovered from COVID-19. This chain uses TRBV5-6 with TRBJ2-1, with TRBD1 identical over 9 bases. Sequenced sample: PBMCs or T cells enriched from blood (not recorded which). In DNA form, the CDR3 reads TGTGCCAGCAGCAGGGACAGGGCTTACAATGAGCAGTTCTTC. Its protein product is CASSRDRAYNEQFF.